This paragraph reports one T cell receptor (beta chain). The antigen is not known. This entry comes from a study of shared clonotypes between healthy human individuals. Study findings and constraints: A generally larger estimated richness was seen in naive subsets than in memory subsets.

This was a deep-level run. Here immunoSEQ multiplex PCR was the method, and the copy in TCRdb shows in-frame clones only, minus some. The sample has some 2.1 million clones, around 95% seen once. Germline CDR1 reads GTSNPN; CDR2 reads SVGIG (reference sequence). After removal of 3 bases from V and 6 bases from J, the junction contained 18 bases not matched to a gene. This CDR3 is 18 amino acids long. The receptor's source is a man in his late teens or twenties in good health. Sequencing input: naive CD4+ T cells sorted from blood. The subset was: CD45RA+ positively selected. The chain links TRBV30 to TRBJ2-1, with 9 bases identical to TRBD2. This chain's CDR3 is CAWRPYFWREGGGNEQFF. The CDR3, as DNA: TGTGCCTGGAGGCCGTATTTTTGGCGGGAGGGGGGAGGCAATGAGCAGTTCTTC.